This T cell receptor beta chain appears in the sequencing data of a study of Graves' ophthalmopathy and Graves' hyperthyroidism. In its sample, this clonotype was seen many times. TCR beta CDR3 amplification used RNA transcripts. HTBI-primed RT-PCR formed the first round, and a multiplex PCR formed the second. TCRdb fed the multiplex PCR reads into MiXCR, producing one record per CDR3 protein. The table has about 740,000 distinct CDR3 sequences, 40% seen once. V gave up 8 bases and J gave up 4 bases; unmatched junction bases: 7. This CDR3 region has 14 residues. CDR1 is KGHDR and CDR2 is SFDVKD in the germline V gene.

Sequenced input: peripheral blood. The V call is TRBV24-1, the J call TRBJ1-5; 7 bases match TRBD1. This TCR was recovered from an adult man with Graves' ophthalmopathy. CDR3 amino acids: CATKAQGTNQPQHF. CDR3 DNA: TGTGCCACCAAGGCACAGGGGACAAATCAGCCCCAGCATTTT.